These T cell receptor beta chains were read from a single sample in a study of blood T cell repertoires in COVID-19. TCRdb's copy holds only in-frame clones and misses some; the assay was immunoSEQ multiplex PCR. The table has about 300,000 clones, about 87% seen once. Material: peripheral blood. Every receptor here comes from a woman in her 30s with COVID-19, enrolled during active disease. Each CDR3 is given with its conserved first and last residue. D genes are given only for firm matches. Some rows have no size entry. The others give once, few or many, or a class for an expanded clone.

size	D	length	V	J	CDR3	DNA
NA	TRBD1	15	TRBV18	TRBJ1-6	CASSPATGDNSPLHF	TGTGCCAGCTCACCTGCAACAGGGGATAATTCACCCCTCCACTTT
few	NA	14	TRBV27	TRBJ1-2	CASSPRQVLSGYTF	TGTGCCAGCAGTCCCCGACAGGTTTTGAGTGGCTACACCTTC
NA	NA	13	TRBV7-3	TRBJ1-1	CASSLGAGTEAFF	TGTGCCAGCAGCTTGGGCGCGGGGACTGAAGCTTTCTTT
NA	TRBD1	13	TRBV4-2	TRBJ1-1	CASTNSGQDEAFF	TGTGCCAGCACCAACTCGGGACAGGATGAAGCTTTCTTT
NA	TRBD1	14	TRBV29-1	TRBJ1-2	CSVARTGGGYGYTF	TGCAGCGTCGCCAGGACAGGGGGTGGCTATGGCTACACCTTC
NA	NA	14	TRBV6-4	TRBJ2-3	CASSATSAADTQYF	TGTGCCAGCAGTGCTACTTCCGCGGCGGATACGCAGTATTTT
NA	TRBD1	18	TRBV4-1	TRBJ1-1	CASSQEQVTRDRKTEAFF	TGCGCCAGCAGCCAAGAACAAGTTACCCGGGACAGGAAGACTGAAGCTTTCTTT
NA	NA	14	TRBV27	TRBJ2-4	CASSLYPGKNIQYF	TGTGCCAGCAGTTTATATCCAGGGAAAAACATTCAGTACTTC
NA	TRBD1	16	TRBV5-1	TRBJ2-3	CASSLVETGAADTQYF	TGCGCCAGCAGCTTGGTCGAGACAGGGGCGGCAGATACGCAGTATTTT
NA	TRBD2	19	TRBV28	TRBJ2-3	CASSSSDTRGLAGTDTQYF	TGTGCCAGCAGTTCTTCTGACACTCGTGGACTAGCGGGGACAGATACGCAGTATTTT
once	TRBD1	15	TRBV6-5	TRBJ1-5	CASSRRTGGDQPQHF	TGTGCCAGCAGTAGGAGGACAGGGGGCGATCAGCCCCAGCATTTT